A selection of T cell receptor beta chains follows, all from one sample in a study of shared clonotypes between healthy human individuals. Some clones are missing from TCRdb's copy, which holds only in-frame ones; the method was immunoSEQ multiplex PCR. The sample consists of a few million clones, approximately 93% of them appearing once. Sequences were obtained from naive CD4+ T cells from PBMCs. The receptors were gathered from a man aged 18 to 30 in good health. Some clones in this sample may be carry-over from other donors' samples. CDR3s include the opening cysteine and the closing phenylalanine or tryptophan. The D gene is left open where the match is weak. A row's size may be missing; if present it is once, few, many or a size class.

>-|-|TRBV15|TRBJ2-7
TGTGCCACCAGCAGAGCTTGGGAATCCTCCTACGAGCAGTACTTC
CATSRAWESSYEQYF
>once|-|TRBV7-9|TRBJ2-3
TGTGCCAGCAGCCCCCTGAGGGGGGCAGATACGCAGTATTTT
CASSPLRGADTQYF
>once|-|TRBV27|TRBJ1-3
TGTGCCAGCAGTTTATACCCCTCTGGATCCTCTGGAAACACCATATATTTT
CASSLYPSGSSGNTIYF
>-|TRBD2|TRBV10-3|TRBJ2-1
TGTGCCATCAGTGAGTTGAACATGGGAGGGAATGAGCAGTTCTTC
CAISELNMGGNEQFF
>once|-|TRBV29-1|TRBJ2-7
TGCAGCGTTGAAGGGTTAGCGGATAGCTCCTACGAGCAGTACTTC
CSVEGLADSSYEQYF
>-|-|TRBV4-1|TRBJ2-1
TGCGCCAGCAGCCAACCGACTAGGGGATCCTACAATGAGCAGTTCTTC
CASSQPTRGSYNEQFF
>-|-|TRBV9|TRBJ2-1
TGTGCCAGCAGCGTGTTGGGGGTAGGGGGTGAGCAGTTCTTC
CASSVLGVGGEQFF
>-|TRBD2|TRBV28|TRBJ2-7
TGTGCCAGCAGCAGCCCTCCTAGCGGGGCCTACGAGCAGTACTTC
CASSSPPSGAYEQYF
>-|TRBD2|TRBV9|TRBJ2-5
TGTGCCAGCAGCGCGCGAGCGGGAGTAGCGGAGACCCAGTACTTC
CASSARAGVAETQYF
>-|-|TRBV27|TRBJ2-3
TGTGCCAGCAGCAGACTAGCAGATACGCAGTATTTT
CASSRLADTQYF
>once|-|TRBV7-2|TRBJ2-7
TGTGCCAGCAGCCCCGGATTAGAGAAATACGAGCAGTACTTC
CASSPGLEKYEQYF
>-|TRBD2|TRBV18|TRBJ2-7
TGTGCCAGCTCACCCAACGGACTAGCCTACGAGCAGTACTTC
CASSPNGLAYEQYF
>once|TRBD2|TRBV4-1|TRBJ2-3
TGCGCCAGCAGGCAAACGGGACTAGGAGATACGCAGTATTTT
CASRQTGLGDTQYF
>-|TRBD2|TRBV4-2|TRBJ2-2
TGTGCCAGCAGCGAAGCGGGAGATTATCGGGGCCCGGGGACCGGGGAGCTGTTTTTT
CASSEAGDYRGPGTGELFF
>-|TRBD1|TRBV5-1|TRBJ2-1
TGCGCCAGCAGCATTAGGACAGGGAACAATGAGCAGTTCTTC
CASSIRTGNNEQFF
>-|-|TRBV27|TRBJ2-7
TGTGCCAGCAGTCGGACGGCTGTACAGTTATACGAGCAGTACTTC
CASSRTAVQLYEQYF
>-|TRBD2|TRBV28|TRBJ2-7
TGTGCCAGCAGCGGGACTAGCGGGAGAAGCTACGAGCAGTACTTC
CASSGTSGRSYEQYF
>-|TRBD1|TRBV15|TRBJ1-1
TGTGCCACCAAAACAGGGGGTAAGGACACTGAAGCTTTCTTT
CATKTGGKDTEAFF
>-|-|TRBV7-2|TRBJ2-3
TGTGCCAGCAGCTTAATCAGCGGGAGCACAGATACGCAGTATTTT
CASSLISGSTDTQYF
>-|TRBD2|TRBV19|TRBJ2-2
TGTGCCAGTAGTATAGTCTTTATATGGCTAGCGGGCTCCACCGGGGAGCTGTTTTTT
CASSIVFIWLAGSTGELFF
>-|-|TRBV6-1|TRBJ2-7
TGTGCCAGCAGTGGAGCCCCGAATTCCTACGAGCAGTACTTC
CASSGAPNSYEQYF
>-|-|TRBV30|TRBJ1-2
TGTGCCTGGAGTGTACGACGTGGGGGAATAAGCTACACCTTC
CAWSVRRGGISYTF
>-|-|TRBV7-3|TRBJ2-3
TGTGCCAGCAGCTACCTCGCATCTAGCACAGATACGCAGTATTTT
CASSYLASSTDTQYF
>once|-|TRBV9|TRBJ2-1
TGTGCCAGCAGCGTAGAGGGGTTTAACGACCCCTACAATGAGCAGTTCTTC
CASSVEGFNDPYNEQFF